This T cell receptor (beta chain) derives from a study of radiation and T cells in renal cell carcinoma. Study summary: Nephrectomy followed 15 Gy stereotactic body radiation by 4 weeks.

The time point is: baseline pretreatment blood. The treatment denotes: 15 Gy SBRT to primary tumor, nephrectomy 4 weeks later. Sequencing was performed with immunoSEQ multiplex PCR; in TCRdb, only in-frame clones are kept and a portion is missing. Of tens of thousands of clones in the sample, 65% to 85% were seen once. Germline lookup yields CDR1 SNHLY and CDR2 FYNNEI. V lost 4 bases and J lost 2; bases outside the gene matches: 2. The CDR3 runs 14 residues. V usage is TRBV2 and J usage is TRBJ1-5, with 7 positions matching TRBD1. Sequences were derived from blood, sampled from a patient whose treatment included radiotherapy and nephrectomy. The TCR comes from a man aged 60 to 75 with renal cell carcinoma. CDR3 DNA sequence: TGTGCCAGCAGTGGTAGGGGGCGCAATCAGCCCCAGCATTTT. It is translated as CASSGRGRNQPQHF.